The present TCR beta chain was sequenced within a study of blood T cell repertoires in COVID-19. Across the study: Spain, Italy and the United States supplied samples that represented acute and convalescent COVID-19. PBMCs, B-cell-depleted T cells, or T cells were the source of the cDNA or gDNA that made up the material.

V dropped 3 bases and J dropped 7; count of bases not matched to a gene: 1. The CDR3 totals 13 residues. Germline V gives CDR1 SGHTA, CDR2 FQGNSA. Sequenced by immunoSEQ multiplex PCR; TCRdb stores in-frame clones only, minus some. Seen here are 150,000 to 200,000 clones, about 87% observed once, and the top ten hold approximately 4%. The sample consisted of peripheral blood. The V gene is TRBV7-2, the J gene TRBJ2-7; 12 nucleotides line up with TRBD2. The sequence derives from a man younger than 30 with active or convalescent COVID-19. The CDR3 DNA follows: TGTGCCAGCAGCTTTCTAGCGGGAGGGGAGCAGTACTTC. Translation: CASSFLAGGEQYF.